This T cell receptor beta chain was sequenced during a study of CD8+ T cells in alopecia areata. Across the whole study: Treatment of the treated patients consisted of oral tofacitinib, 5 to 10 mg twice daily.

RNA, once extracted, was reverse transcribed into cDNA for use as the sequencing template. TCRdb's table, derived via immunoSEQ multiplex PCR, lists solely in-frame clones and lacks some. The sample shows about 210,000 clones, about three fifths of them seen only once. This clone was seen a single time. Its antigen remains unknown. Sample treatment: oral pan-JAK inhibitor, 5-10 mg twice daily. Notes on the study in general: The study also sequences resident alphabeta T cells of normal skin in scalp samples.

CDR3 length equals 13 residues. Deletions cut 6 bases from V and 9 bases from J, with 21 bases between. Germline V gives CDR1 SQVTM, CDR2 ANQGSEA. The V and J genes are TRBV29-1 and TRBJ2-7; D possibly corresponds to TRBD2 (5 bases). Sequences were derived from CD4+ T cells sorted from blood, sampled at week 4, from a patient treated with tofacitinib. The sequence derives from a human donor with alopecia areata. The CDR3 region is CSVRDTDRGGQYF. The CDR3 coding sequence is TGCAGCGTCCGGGATACCGACCGAGGAGGGCAGTACTTC.